This T cell receptor beta chain comes out of a study of CD8+ T cells in alopecia areata. Study-wide background: It was 6 to 18 months of tofacitinib, and then there were 6 months off drug.

The CDR3 is 14 amino acids. Germline assignment: CDR1 SGHRS and CDR2 YFSETQ. Germline trimming cut 1 base from V and 5 bases from J; bases unmatched to any gene: 5. Following RNA extraction, reverse transcription yielded cDNA that acted as the sequencing template. TCRdb's table, derived via immunoSEQ multiplex PCR, lists solely in-frame clones and lacks some. Found here are about 200,000 clones, approximately 57% of them singletons; the top ten hold more than 1.5%. Overall study results and limits: In scalp and blood, many expanded lesional clones persisted during tofacitinib.

In its sample, this clone was seen once. Its antigen remains unknown. Treatment indicated: oral pan-JAK inhibitor, 5-10 mg twice daily. The TCR originated in a human donor with alopecia areata. This rearrangement joins TRBV5-1 to TRBJ2-5, with 7 bases matching TRBD1. The sequences come from CD4+ T cells sorted from blood, collected at week 4, from a patient treated with tofacitinib. CDR3 nucleotides: TGCGCCAGCAGCTTGCGACAGGGTGGTGAGACCCAGTACTTC. It is translated as CASSLRQGGETQYF.